These 20 T cell receptor beta chains originate from one sample sequenced in a study of vaccination and CD4 T cells after COVID-19. Treatment specified: 10-day PBMC culture with coronavirus spike peptide pools or control peptides (ViraFEST assay). Their antigens remain unidentified. Sequencing of DNA taken from cultured CD4+ T cells relied on the Oncomine TCR Beta short-read assay. TCRdb used MiXCR to reprocess the PCR reads, holding one entry per CDR3 protein. The repertoire has some 13,000 distinct CDR3 sequences, around half of them found once; the top ten carry about 10%. Sequencing used CD4+ T cells from blood, cultured in vitro. The receptors stem from a human donor who had recovered from COVID-19.

V and J are TRBV6-1 and TRBJ1-5; TRBD1 matches at 9 bases. The V and J ends lost 6 bases and 1 base, in that order; junction bases with no gene match: 4. This CDR3 region has 15 residues. Per the germline V gene, CDR1 is MNHNS and CDR2 is SASEGT. The CDR3 is CASRKQGASNQPQHF. Here the CDR3 DNA reads TGTGCCAGCAGAAAACAGGGGGCCAGCAATCAGCCCCAGCATTTT.

The rearrangement joins TRBV20-1 to TRBJ2-2, with 8 bases lining up with TRBD2. The CDR3 runs 17 residues. From germline, CDR1 is DFQATT and CDR2 SNEGSKA (reference sequence). J lost 1 base, V lost 1 base, and 8 bases had no gene match. CDR3: CSARGLPSGRNTGELFF. The DNA of the CDR3 is TGCAGTGCTAGAGGCCTACCAAGCGGGAGGAACACCGGGGAGCTGTTTTTT.

The chain uses TRBV20-1 and TRBJ2-7, with 14 bases matching TRBD2. The CDR3 runs to 18 residues. Germline V gene lookup returns CDR1 DFQATT and CDR2 SNEGSKA (reference sequence). V lost 0 bases, J lost 6 bases, and 13 bases stayed unmatched. The DNA for the CDR3 is TGCAGTGCTAGAGATAGATTGACCGGGACTAGCGGGAGTGGCGAGCAGTACTTC. This translates into CSARDRLTGTSGSGEQYF.

The chain uses TRBV7-7 and TRBJ2-2; D is undetermined. The V end was cut by 5 bases, the J end by 3 bases, with 10 bases between. The CDR3 covers 14 residues. The germline CDR1 and CDR2 sequences are SSHAT and FNYEAQ (reference sequence). As DNA, the CDR3 is TGTGCCAGCAGCACGGACGGATACACCGGGGAGCTGTTTTTT. It yields the protein CASSTDGYTGELFF.

The chain uses TRBV7-9 and TRBJ2-1; 8 bases are shared with TRBD2. The V and J ends lost 5 bases and 0 bases, in that order; junction bases with no gene match: 3. Per the germline V gene, CDR1 is SEHNR and CDR2 is FQNEAQ (reference sequence). The CDR3 covers 15 residues. The CDR3 here is CASSVSGTSYNEQFF. The CDR3 DNA reads TGTGCCAGCAGCGTTAGCGGGACCTCCTACAATGAGCAGTTCTTC.

V is TRBV10-3 and J is TRBJ1-5; 7 positions agree with TRBD1. Trimming removed 1 base from V and 4 bases from J; junction bases left unmatched: 4. The CDR3 spans 15 residues. CDR1 and CDR2 (germline): ENHRY, SYGVKD. The CDR3 nucleotides are TGTGCCATCAGTGAGTGGCAGGGGGGGAATCAGCCCCAGCATTTT. Amino acid sequence: CAISEWQGGNQPQHF.

The genes are TRBV28 and TRBJ1-2, with a possible D match to TRBD1 (5 bases). The CDR3 runs to 13 residues. Per germline, CDR1 MDHEN and CDR2 SYDVKM. V gave up 10 bases and J gave up 0 bases, with 12 bases separating them. The chain's CDR3 is CATNGATNYGYTF. The CDR3 DNA reads TGTGCCACCAACGGGGCTACTAACTATGGCTACACCTTC.

The rearrangement uses TRBV6-5 and TRBJ2-5; possibly TRBD2 for D (7 bases). The germline gives CDR1 MNHEY, CDR2 SVGAGI. The ends were cut back, 0 bases at V and 5 bases at J, with 13 bases in the middle. This CDR3 comprises 15 residues. CDR3 coding DNA: TGTGCCAGCAGTTACTCGGGAGGGGGTGGGGAGACCCAGTACTTC. This encodes CASSYSGGGGETQYF.

There are a few counts of this clonotype. This rearrangement joins TRBV10-3 to TRBJ2-1, with 10 bases lining up with TRBD1. V shed 5 bases and J 6 bases; nucleotides not matched to a gene: 4. CDR1 and CDR2 (germline): ENHRY, SYGVKD. This CDR3 spans 14 amino acids. The CDR3 sequence is CAISHGTGVNEQFF. CDR3 DNA sequence: TGTGCCATCAGTCACGGGACAGGGGTCAATGAGCAGTTCTTC.

The J gene is TRBJ2-2, the V gene TRBV20-1, with TRBD1 identical over 8 bases. Looked up from germline, CDR1 is DFQATT and CDR2 is SNEGSKA (reference sequence). The CDR3 is 16 residues long. V shed 0 bases, J shed 1 base, and the junction held 4 bases outside the gene matches. CDR3 residues: CSARDPGQGNTGELFF. The CDR3 bases are TGCAGTGCTAGAGACCCCGGACAGGGGAACACCGGGGAGCTGTTTTTT.

The gene calls are TRBV6-1 and TRBJ1-6; D gene uncertain. In germline, CDR1 is MNHNS, CDR2 SASEGT. The length of the CDR3 is 15 residues. With 5 bases removed from V and 10 bases from J, the gap between germline ends came to 18 bases. CDR3 sequence reads: CASSRPPPFGSPLHF. CDR3 DNA sequence: TGTGCCAGCAGTAGACCGCCCCCGTTTGGATCACCCCTCCACTTT.

The chain recombines TRBV7-2 with TRBJ2-6; TRBD1 matches 9 bases. The CDR3 contains 18 residues. CDR1 is SGHTA, CDR2 FQGNSA, per germline. J gave up 1 base and V 1 base, and 5 bases lay outside the gene matches. CDR3 bases: TGTGCCAGCAGCTTAGTAGGGACAGGGCTTTCTGGGGCCAACGTCCTGACTTTC. This gives the protein CASSLVGTGLSGANVLTF.

The chain carries TRBV2 and TRBJ1-6; possible D gene TRBD1, 5 bases. This CDR3 has 14 amino acids. CDR1 and CDR2 from the germline V gene are SNHLY and FYNNEI. V shed 7 bases and J shed 7 bases, with 14 bases lying between them. CDR3 DNA sequence: TGTGCCAGCAAAGTTCAGGGAAGGAATTCACCCCTCCACTTT. Translated, it gives CASKVQGRNSPLHF. The entire variable domain, with the rest obtained from reference TRBV2 and TRBJ1-6, is as follows: EPEVTQTPSHQVTQMGQEVILRCVPISNHLYFYWYRQILGQKVEFLVSFYNNEISEKSEIFDDQFSVERPDGSNFTLKIRSTKLEDSAMYFCASKVQGRNSPLHFGNGTRLTVT.

The rearrangement links TRBV20-1 to TRBJ2-7; D is perhaps TRBD2 (6 bases). Looked up from germline, CDR1 is DFQATT and CDR2 is SNEGSKA (reference sequence). The V end was cut by 0 bases, the J end by 3 bases, with 15 bases between. CDR3 length: 15 amino acids. CDR3 nucleotide sequence: TGCAGTGCTAGAGATGGTAGCGGATACGTCTACGAGCAGTACTTC. Protein: CSARDGSGYVYEQYF.

This chain joins TRBV27 and TRBJ2-5; TRBD2 agrees at 7 bases. J was trimmed by 0 bases and V by 5 bases; bases with no gene match: 9. This CDR3 is built from 16 residues. Germline CDR1 MNHEY, CDR2 SMNVEV (reference sequence). CDR3 nucleotide sequence: TGTGCCAGCAGTGAAGGGGCTAGCGGTTACCAAGAGACCCAGTACTTC. Amino acid sequence: CASSEGASGYQETQYF.

The genes are TRBV27 and TRBJ1-1, with D tentatively TRBD1 (6 bases). The CDR3 consists of 16 residues. CDR1 and CDR2 from the germline V gene are MNHEY and SMNVEV (reference sequence). The ends were cut back, 1 base at V and 1 base at J, with 13 bases in the middle. The CDR3 spells CASSLYRDGANTEAFF. The CDR3 nucleotides are TGTGCCAGCAGTTTATACAGGGATGGGGCGAACACTGAAGCTTTCTTT.

This clonotype appeared a few times. The chain recombines TRBV20-1 with TRBJ2-3, with 9 positions matching TRBD2. With V trimmed by 4 bases and J by 2 bases, 4 bases remained unmatched. This CDR3 is built from 14 residues. CDR1 is DFQATT, CDR2 SNEGSKA, per germline (reference sequence). The chain's CDR3 is CSAIAGEPTDTQYF. The CDR3 nucleotides are TGCAGTGCTATAGCGGGAGAACCCACAGATACGCAGTATTTT.

V and J are TRBV10-3 and TRBJ2-1, with TRBD2 as a possible D gene (5 bases). The CDR3 extends over 12 amino acids. Germline V lookup: CDR1 ENHRY, CDR2 SYGVKD. The V end was cut by 5 bases, the J end by 6 bases, with 8 bases between. The CDR3 reads CAISFEGNEQFF. The DNA of the CDR3 is TGTGCCATCAGTTTCGAGGGCAATGAGCAGTTCTTC.

This chain joins TRBV20-1 and TRBJ2-5; TRBD2 matches at 7 bases. With 8 bases clipped from V and 7 bases from J, the junction kept 10 bases outside the gene matches. CDR1 is DFQATT and CDR2 is SNEGSKA in the germline V gene (reference sequence). CDR3 length equals 12 residues. The CDR3 is CSTQRDFLTQYF. The CDR3 nucleotides read TGCAGTACTCAGCGGGACTTCTTGACCCAGTACTTC.

The rearrangement links TRBV20-1 to TRBJ1-6, with TRBD1 identical over 7 bases. Germline loops: CDR1 DFQATT, CDR2 SNEGSKA (reference sequence). The CDR3 extends over 16 amino acids. The V and J ends lost 0 bases and 8 bases, in that order; junction bases with no gene match: 10. CDR3 sequence (DNA): TGCAGTGCTAGAGATTTGACAGGGTCTCGTGATTCACCCCTCCACTTT. Its translation is CSARDLTGSRDSPLHF.